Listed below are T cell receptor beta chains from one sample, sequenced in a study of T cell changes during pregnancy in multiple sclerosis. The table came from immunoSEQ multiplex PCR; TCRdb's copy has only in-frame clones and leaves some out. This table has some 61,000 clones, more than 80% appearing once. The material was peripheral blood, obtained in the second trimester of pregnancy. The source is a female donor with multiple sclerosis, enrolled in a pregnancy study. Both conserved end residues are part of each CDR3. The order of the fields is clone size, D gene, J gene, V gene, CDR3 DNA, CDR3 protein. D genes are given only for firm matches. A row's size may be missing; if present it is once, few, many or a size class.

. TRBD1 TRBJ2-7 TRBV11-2 TGTGCCAGCAGGTTTAGACCGGGACAGAGCTCCTACGAGCAGTACTTC CASRFRPGQSSYEQYF
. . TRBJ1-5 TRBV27 TGTGCCAGCAGCGGAGTGGCGTCTAGTCAGCCCCAGCATTTT CASSGVASSQPQHF
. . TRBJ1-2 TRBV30 TGTGCCTGGAGTGTACCCTGGGGGAGGTGGTATGGCTACACCTTC CAWSVPWGRWYGYTF
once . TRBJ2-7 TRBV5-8 TGTGCCAGCAGCTTGAAGGGACTTGACTACTACGAGCAGTACTTC CASSLKGLDYYEQYF
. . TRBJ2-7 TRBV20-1 TGCAGTGCTAGCAGGGGGGAAGAGCAGTACTTC CSASRGEEQYF
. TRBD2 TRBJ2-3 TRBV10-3 TGTGCCATCAGTGAGTCGAAGTCGGGGAGGGAAGATACGCAGTATTTT CAISESKSGREDTQYF
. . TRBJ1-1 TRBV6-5 TGTGCCAGCAGTTACTTTCCAGGGAGGGACACTGAAGCTTTCTTT CASSYFPGRDTEAFF
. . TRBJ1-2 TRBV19 TGTGCCAGTAGTATAGACGGCGGCCTTGGGGGCTACACCTTC CASSIDGGLGGYTF
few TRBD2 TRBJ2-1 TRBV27 TGTGCCAGCAGTTCCTGGACTAGCGGGGCCTACAATGAGCAGTTCTTC CASSSWTSGAYNEQFF
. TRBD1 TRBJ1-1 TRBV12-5 TGTGCTAGTGGTTTGACGCGGACAGGGGGCGCAAGGGTGGACACTGAAGCTTTCTTT CASGLTRTGGARVDTEAFF
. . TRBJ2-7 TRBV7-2 TGTGCCAGCAGCCAGGCAGGGGCCTCCTACGAGCAGTACTTC CASSQAGASYEQYF
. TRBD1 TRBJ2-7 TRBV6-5 TGTGCCAGCAGCCTGACAGGGCTTACCTACGAGCAGTACTTC CASSLTGLTYEQYF
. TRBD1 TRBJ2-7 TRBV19 TGTGCCAGTAGGGGGACAGGGTCTTCCTACGAGCAGTACTTC CASRGTGSSYEQYF
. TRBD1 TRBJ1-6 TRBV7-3 TGTGCCAGCAGCCACAGGGGTCCTGATTCACCCCTCCACTTT CASSHRGPDSPLHF
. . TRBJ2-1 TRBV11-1 TGTGCCAGCAGCTTTAACACCCATGAGCAGTTCTTC CASSFNTHEQFF
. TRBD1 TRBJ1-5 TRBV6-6 TGTGCCAGCAGTTACCCAGGGGGCGATCAGCCCCAGCATTTT CASSYPGGDQPQHF
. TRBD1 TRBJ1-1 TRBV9 TGTGCCAGCAGCCCCCATTTTGACAGGGCGAACACTGAAGCTTTCTTT CASSPHFDRANTEAFF
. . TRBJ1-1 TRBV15 TGTGCCACCAGCAGAGATAGGGGGATTTCGACTGAAGCTTTCTTT CATSRDRGISTEAFF
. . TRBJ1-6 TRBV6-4 TGTGCCAGCAGTGACGAGGCAGGGGCCCTCTCCAATAATTCACCCCTCCACTTT CASSDEAGALSNNSPLHF
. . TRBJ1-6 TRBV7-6 TGTGCCAGCAGCTTAGAAGGGGGGGGCTCACCCCTCCACTTT CASSLEGGGSPLHF
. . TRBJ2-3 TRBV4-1 TGCGCCAGCAGCCCGGGCACAGATACGCAGTATTTT CASSPGTDTQYF
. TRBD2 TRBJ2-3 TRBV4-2 TGTGCCAGCAGCCAAGCGGCGCGGGGGGCCACAGATACGCAGTATTTT CASSQAARGATDTQYF
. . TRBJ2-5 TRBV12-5 TGTGCTACCAGCTGGTTAGGCGCAGGGAAAGGGGAGACCCAGTACTTC CATSWLGAGKGETQYF
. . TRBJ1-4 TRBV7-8 TGTGCCAGCAGCCTCCGGGACAAGAATGAAAAACTGTTTTTT CASSLRDKNEKLFF
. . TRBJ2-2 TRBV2 TGTGCCAGCAGTGGGGGGCTGGGGAACACCGGGGAGCTGTTTTTT CASSGGLGNTGELFF
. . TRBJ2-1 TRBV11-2 TGTGCCAGCAGCTTAGTAGGGGGGGCCAATGAGCAGTTCTTC CASSLVGGANEQFF
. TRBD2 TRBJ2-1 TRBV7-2 TGTGCCAGCAGCTTAGAACTAGCGGGGGGTTATCCCTACAATGAGCAGTTCTTC CASSLELAGGYPYNEQFF
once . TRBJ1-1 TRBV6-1 TGTGCCACACACAGGGACATGAACACTGAAGCTTTCTTT CATHRDMNTEAFF
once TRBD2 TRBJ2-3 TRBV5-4 TGTGCCAGCAGCTTGTCGCGGGAGGCAGATACGCAGTATTTT CASSLSREADTQYF
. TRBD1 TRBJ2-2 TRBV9 TGTGCCAGCAGACCGGGACAGAGTAACACCGGGGAGCTGTTTTTT CASRPGQSNTGELFF
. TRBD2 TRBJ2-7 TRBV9 TGTGCCAGCAGCGTAGGGGAGGGAGAGCAGTACTTC CASSVGEGEQYF
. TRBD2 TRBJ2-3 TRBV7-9 TGTGCCAGCAGCATCCTAGCGGGAGGCACAGATACGCAGTATTTT CASSILAGGTDTQYF
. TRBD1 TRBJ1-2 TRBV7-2 TGTGCCAGCAGCTGGCGGGGACAGGTGACCTTATCTAACTATGGCTACACCTTC CASSWRGQVTLSNYGYTF
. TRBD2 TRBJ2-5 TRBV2 TGTGCCAGCAGTGCGATACTAGCGGGGGCAGAGACCCAGTACTTC CASSAILAGAETQYF
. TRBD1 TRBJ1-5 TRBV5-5 TGTGCCAGCAGCTCGAGGACAGGGGGAGGTCAGCCCCAGCATTTT CASSSRTGGGQPQHF
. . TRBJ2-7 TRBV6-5 TGTGCCAGTTCCTCCTCTAGCATCTCCTACGAGCAGTACTTC CASSSSSISYEQYF
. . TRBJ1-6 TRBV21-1 TGTGCCAGCAGCCTGGGGGCACAGGGCTATTCACCCCTCCACTTT CASSLGAQGYSPLHF
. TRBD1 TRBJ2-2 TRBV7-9 TGTGCCAGCAGGGGGACAGGGTTAAGTCTCGGGGAGCTGTTTTTT CASRGTGLSLGELFF
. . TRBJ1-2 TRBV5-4 TGTGCCAGCAGCTTGACAGAATCCTATGGCTACACCTTC CASSLTESYGYTF
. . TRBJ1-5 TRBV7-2 TGTGCCAGCAGCTTAAAAGGGGGAAGAAATCAGCCCCAGCATTTT CASSLKGGRNQPQHF
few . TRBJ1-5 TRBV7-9 TGTGCCAGCAGCTTACCAGGGGCTGGGAATCAGCCCCAGCATTTT CASSLPGAGNQPQHF
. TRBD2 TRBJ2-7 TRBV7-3 TGTGCCAGCAGCCTAGCGGGGGGCTGGGGCGAGCAGTACTTC CASSLAGGWGEQYF
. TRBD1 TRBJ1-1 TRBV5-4 TGTGCCAGCAGCATAGACAGGGTTTTAAACACTGAAGCTTTCTTT CASSIDRVLNTEAFF
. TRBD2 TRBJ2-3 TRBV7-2 TGTGCCAGCAGCCCCCGGACTAGCGGGGGCCCCACAGATACGCAGTATTTT CASSPRTSGGPTDTQYF
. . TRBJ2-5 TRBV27 TGTGCCAGCAGTTTATTCGACAGTAAAAGGTATCCGGAGACCCAGTACTTC CASSLFDSKRYPETQYF